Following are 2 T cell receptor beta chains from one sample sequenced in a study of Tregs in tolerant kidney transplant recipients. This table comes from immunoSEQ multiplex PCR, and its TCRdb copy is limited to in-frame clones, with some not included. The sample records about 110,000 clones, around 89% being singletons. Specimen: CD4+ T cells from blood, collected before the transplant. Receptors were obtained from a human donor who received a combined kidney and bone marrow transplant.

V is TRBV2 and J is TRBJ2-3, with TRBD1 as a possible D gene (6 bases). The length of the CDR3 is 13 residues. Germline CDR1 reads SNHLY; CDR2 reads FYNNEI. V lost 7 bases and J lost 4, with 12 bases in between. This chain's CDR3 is CASIQGWADTQYF. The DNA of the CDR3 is TGTGCCAGCATTCAGGGGTGGGCAGATACGCAGTATTTT.

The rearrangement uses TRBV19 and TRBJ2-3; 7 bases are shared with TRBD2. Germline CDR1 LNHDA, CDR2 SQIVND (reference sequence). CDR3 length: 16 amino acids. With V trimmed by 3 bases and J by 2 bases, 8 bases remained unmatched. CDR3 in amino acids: CASSMTSRILTDTQYF. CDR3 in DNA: TGTGCCAGTAGTATGACTAGCAGAATCCTCACAGATACGCAGTATTTT.